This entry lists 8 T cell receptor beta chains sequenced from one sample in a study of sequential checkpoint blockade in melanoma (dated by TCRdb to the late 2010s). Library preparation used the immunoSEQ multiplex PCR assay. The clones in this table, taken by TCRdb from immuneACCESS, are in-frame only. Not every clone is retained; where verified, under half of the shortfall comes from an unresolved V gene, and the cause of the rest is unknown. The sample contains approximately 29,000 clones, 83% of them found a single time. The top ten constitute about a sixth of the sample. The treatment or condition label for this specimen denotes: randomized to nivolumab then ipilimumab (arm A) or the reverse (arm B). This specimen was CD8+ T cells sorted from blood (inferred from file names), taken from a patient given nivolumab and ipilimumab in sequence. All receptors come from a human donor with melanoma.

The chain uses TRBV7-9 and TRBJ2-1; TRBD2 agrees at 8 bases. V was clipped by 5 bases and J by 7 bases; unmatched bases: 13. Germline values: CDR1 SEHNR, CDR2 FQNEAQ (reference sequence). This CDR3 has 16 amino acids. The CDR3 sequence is CASSVSAGGWGNEQFF. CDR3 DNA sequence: TGTGCCAGCAGCGTCTCTGCGGGAGGCTGGGGAAATGAGCAGTTCTTC.

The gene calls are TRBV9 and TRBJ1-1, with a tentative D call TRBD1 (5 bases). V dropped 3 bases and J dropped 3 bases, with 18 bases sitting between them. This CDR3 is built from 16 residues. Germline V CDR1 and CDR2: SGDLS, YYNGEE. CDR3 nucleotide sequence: TGTGCCAGCAGCGCCGGAGCCGGGGGGATTGACACTGAAGCTTTCTTT. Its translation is CASSAGAGGIDTEAFF.

Written as DNA, the CDR3 is TGTGCCACCAGCGGACACGAGACTAGCGGGGGGCCCTACAATGAGCAGTTCTTC. Its translation: CATSGHETSGGPYNEQFF. The V gene is TRBV15, the J gene TRBJ2-1; 13 nucleotides match TRBD2. V gave up 5 bases and J gave up 2 bases; unmatched junction bases: 9. In germline, CDR1 is LNHNV, CDR2 YYDKDF (reference sequence). The CDR3 contains 18 residues. Drawing the rest from reference TRBV15 and TRBJ2-1, the complete variable domain is DAMVIQNPRYQVTQFGKPVTLSCSQTLNHNVMYWYQQKSSQAPKLLFHYYDKDFNNEADTPDNFQSRRPNTSFCFLDIRSPGLGDTAMYLCATSGHETSGGPYNEQFFGPGTRLTVL.

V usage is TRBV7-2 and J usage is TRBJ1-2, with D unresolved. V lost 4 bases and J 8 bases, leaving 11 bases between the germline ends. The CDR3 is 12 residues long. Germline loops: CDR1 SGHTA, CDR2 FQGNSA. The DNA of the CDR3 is TGTGCCAGCAGCTCTCGGCCGGGGGGCTACACCTTC. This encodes CASSSRPGGYTF.

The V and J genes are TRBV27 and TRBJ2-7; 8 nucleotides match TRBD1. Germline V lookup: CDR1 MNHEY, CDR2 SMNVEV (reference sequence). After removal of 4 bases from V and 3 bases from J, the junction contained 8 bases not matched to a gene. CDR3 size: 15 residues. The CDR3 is CASSSHSDRDYEQYF. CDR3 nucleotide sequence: TGTGCCAGCAGTTCGCATTCGGACAGGGACTACGAGCAGTACTTC.

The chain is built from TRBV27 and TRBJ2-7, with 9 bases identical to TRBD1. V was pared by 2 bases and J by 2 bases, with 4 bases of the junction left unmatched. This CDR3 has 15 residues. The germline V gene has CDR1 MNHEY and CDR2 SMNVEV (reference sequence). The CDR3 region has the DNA TGTGCCAGCAGTTTACGGACAGGGGAAACCTACGAGCAGTACTTC. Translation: CASSLRTGETYEQYF.

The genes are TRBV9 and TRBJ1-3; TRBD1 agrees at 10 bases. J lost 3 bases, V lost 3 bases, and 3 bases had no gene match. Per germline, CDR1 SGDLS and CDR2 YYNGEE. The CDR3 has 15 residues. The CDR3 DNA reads TGTGCCAGCAGCGGACAGGGGGCAGGTGGAAACACCATATATTTT. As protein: CASSGQGAGGNTIYF.

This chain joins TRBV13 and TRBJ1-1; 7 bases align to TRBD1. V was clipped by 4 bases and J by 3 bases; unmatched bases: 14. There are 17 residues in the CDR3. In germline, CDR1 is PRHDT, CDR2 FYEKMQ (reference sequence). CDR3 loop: CASSSYRGGGGYTEAFF. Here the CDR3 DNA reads TGTGCCAGCAGCTCCTACAGGGGCGGCGGTGGGTACACTGAAGCTTTCTTT.